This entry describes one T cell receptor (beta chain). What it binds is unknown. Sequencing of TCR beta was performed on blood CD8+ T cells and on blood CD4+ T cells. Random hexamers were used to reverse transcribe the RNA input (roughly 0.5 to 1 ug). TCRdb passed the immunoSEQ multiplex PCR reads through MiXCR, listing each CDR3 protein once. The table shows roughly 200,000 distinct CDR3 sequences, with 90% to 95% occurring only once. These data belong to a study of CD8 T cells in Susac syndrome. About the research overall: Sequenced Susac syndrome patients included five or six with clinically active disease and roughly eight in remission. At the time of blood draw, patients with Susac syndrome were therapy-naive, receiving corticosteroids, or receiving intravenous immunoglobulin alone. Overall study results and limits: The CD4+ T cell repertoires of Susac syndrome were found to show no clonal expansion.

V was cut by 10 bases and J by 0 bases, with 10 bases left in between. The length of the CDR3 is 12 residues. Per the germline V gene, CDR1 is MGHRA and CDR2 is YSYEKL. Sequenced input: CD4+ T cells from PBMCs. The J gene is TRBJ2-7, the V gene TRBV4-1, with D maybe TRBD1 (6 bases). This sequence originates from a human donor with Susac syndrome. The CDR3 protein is CATGQISYEQYF. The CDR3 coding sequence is TGCGCCACCGGACAGATCTCCTACGAGCAGTACTTC.